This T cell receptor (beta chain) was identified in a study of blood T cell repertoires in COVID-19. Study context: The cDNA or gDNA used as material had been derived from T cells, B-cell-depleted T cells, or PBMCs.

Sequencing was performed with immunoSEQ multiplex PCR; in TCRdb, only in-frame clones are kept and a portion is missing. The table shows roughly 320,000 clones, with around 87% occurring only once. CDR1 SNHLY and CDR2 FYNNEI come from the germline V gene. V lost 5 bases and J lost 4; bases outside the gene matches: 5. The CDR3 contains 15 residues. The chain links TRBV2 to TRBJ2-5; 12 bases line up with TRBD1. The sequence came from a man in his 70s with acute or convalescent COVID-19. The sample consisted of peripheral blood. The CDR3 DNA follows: TGTGCCAGCAGTACGGGACAGGGGGCAAGAGAGACCCAGTACTTC. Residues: CASSTGQGARETQYF.